This TCR beta chain was captured in a study of blood T cells in healthy people across ages. Primers used in a second PCR of about 7 to 12 cycles were a sample-barcoded 5' primer and a J-beta primer mix. MiXCR was run by TCRdb on the 5' RACE reads, yielding one entry per CDR3 protein. The sample holds some 1 million distinct CDR3 sequences, under 45% seen once. The germline CDR1 and CDR2 sequences are SNHLY and FYNNEI. V trimming: 6 bases; J trimming: 10 bases; junction bases outside the gene matches: 9. The length of the CDR3 is 15 residues. Sequencing input: blood. The sequence came from a woman in her sixties or seventies in good health. V and J are TRBV2 and TRBJ2-1; 13 bases fit TRBD2. CDR3 amino acids: CASSLGTSGTGEQFF. CDR3 coding DNA: TGTGCCAGCAGCCTAGGGACTAGCGGGACGGGGGAGCAGTTCTTC.